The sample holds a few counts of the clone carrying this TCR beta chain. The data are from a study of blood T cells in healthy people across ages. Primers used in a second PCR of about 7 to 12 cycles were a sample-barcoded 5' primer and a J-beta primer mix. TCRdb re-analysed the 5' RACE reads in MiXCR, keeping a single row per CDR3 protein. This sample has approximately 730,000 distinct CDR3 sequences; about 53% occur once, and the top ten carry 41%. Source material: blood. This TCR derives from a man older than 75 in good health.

The chain's CDR3 is CASSPGVGYEQYF. Here the CDR3 DNA reads TGTGCCAGTAGCCCGGGGGTTGGCTACGAGCAGTACTTC. The V gene is TRBV19, the J gene TRBJ2-7; weak D call: TRBD2 (6 bases). The V end was cut by 6 bases, the J end by 3 bases, with 12 bases between. Germline V gives CDR1 LNHDA, CDR2 SQIVND (reference sequence). This CDR3 has 13 residues.